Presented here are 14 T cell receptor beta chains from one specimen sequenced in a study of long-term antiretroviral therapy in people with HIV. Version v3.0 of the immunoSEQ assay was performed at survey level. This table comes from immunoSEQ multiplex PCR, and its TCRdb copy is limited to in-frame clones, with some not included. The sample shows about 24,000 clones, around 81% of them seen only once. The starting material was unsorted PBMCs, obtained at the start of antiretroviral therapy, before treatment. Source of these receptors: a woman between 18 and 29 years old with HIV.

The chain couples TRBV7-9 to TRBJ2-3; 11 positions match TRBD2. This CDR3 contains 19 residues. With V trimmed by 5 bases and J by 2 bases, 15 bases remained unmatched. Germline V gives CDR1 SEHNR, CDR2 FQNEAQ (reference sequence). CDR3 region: CASSPVGSSGGASTDTQYF. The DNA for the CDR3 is TGTGCCAGCAGCCCAGTCGGGAGTAGCGGGGGGGCCTCCACAGATACGCAGTATTTT. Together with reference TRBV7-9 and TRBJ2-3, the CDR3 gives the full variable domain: DTGVSQNPRHKITKRGQNVTFRCDPISEHNRLYWYRQTLGQGPEFLTYFQNEAQLEKSRLLSDRFSAERPKGSFSTLEIQRTEQGDSAMYLCASSPVGSSGGASTDTQYFGPGTRLTVL.

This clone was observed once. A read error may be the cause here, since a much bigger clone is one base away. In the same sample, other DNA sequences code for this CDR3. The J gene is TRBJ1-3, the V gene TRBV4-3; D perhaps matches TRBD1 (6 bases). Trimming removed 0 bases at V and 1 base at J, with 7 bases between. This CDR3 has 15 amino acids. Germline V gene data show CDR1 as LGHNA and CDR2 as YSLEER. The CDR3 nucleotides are TGCGCCAGCAGCCAAGAAGGGGGTTCTGGAAACACCATATATTTT. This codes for CASSQEGGSGNTIYF.

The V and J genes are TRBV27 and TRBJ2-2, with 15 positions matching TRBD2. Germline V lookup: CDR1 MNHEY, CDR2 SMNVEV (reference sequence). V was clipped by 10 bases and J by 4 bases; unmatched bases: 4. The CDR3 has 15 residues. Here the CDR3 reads CATRTSGGATGELFF. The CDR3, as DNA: TGTGCCACCCGGACTAGCGGGGGGGCCACCGGGGAGCTGTTTTTT.

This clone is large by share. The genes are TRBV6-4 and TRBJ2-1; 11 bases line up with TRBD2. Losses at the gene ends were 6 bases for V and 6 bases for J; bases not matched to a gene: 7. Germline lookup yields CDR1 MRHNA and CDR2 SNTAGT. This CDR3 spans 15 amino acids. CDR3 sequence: CASSELAGDGNEQFF. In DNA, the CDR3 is TGTGCCAGCAGCGAACTAGCGGGAGATGGCAATGAGCAGTTCTTC.

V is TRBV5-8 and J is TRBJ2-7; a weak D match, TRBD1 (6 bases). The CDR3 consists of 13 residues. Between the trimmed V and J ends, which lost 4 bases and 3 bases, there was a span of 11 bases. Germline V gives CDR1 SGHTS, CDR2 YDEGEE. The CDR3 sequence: CASSDRTFYEQYF. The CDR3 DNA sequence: TGTGCCAGCAGCGACAGGACCTTCTACGAGCAGTACTTC.

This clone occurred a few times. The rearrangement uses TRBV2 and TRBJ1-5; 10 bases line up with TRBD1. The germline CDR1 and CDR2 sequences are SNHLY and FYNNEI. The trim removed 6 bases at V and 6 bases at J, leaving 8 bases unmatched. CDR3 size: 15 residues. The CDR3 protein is CASRIDRGQAQPQHF. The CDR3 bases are TGTGCCAGCAGGATCGACAGGGGGCAGGCTCAGCCCCAGCATTTT.

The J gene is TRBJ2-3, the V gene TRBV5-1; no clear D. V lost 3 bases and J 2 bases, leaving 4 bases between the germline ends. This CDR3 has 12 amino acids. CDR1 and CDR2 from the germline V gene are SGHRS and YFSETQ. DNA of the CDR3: TGCGCCAGCAGCTCGTCCACAGATACGCAGTATTTT. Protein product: CASSSSTDTQYF.

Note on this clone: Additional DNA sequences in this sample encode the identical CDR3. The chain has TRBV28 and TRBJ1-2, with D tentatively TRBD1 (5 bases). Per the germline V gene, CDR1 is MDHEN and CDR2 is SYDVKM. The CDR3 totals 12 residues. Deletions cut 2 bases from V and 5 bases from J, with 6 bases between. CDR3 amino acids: CASSLGGYGYTF. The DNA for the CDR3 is TGTGCCAGCAGTTTAGGGGGATATGGCTACACCTTC.

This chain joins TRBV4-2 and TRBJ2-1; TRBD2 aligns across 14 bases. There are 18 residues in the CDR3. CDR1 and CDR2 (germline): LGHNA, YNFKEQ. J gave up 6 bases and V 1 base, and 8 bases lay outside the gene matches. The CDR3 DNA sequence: TGTGCCAGCAGCCAAGTTATCGGAGGACTAGCGGGAGGCAATGAGCAGTTCTTC. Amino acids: CASSQVIGGLAGGNEQFF.

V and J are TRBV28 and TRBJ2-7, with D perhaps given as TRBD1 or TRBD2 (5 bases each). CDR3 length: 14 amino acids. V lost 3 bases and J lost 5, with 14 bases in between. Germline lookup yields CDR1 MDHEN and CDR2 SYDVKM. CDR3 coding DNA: TGTGCCAGCAGTTTTTTCTCCCCGGGGCACGAGCAGTACTTC. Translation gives CASSFFSPGHEQYF.

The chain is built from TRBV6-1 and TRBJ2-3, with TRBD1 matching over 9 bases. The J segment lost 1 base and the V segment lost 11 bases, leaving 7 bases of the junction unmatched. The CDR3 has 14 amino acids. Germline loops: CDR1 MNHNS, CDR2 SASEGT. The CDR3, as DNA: TGTGCCGGCCGAGACAGGGGGGGCACAGATACGCAGTATTTT. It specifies CAGRDRGGTDTQYF.

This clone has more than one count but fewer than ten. In nucleotides, the CDR3 is TGTGCCAGCAGCTTAAAGGGGGCTGATACGCAGTATTTT. Translated: CASSLKGADTQYF. This sequence joins TRBV7-3 and TRBJ2-3, with TRBD1 matching 7 bases. Germline CDR1 SGHTA, CDR2 FQGTGA. The CDR3 has 13 amino acids. V was clipped by 1 base and J by 6 bases; unmatched bases: 1.

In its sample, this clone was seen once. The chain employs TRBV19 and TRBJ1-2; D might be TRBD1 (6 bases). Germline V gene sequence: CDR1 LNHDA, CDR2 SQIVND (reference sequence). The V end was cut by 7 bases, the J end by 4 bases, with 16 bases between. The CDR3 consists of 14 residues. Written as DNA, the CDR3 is TGTGCCAGTAAGGAGGGGCAGGGGCGCTATGGCTACACCTTC. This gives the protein CASKEGQGRYGYTF.

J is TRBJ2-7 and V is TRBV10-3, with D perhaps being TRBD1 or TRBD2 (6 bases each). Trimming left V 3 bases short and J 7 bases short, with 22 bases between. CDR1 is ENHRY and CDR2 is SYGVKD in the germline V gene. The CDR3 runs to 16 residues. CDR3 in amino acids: CAISETGHGGFDEQYF. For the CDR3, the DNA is TGTGCCATCAGTGAAACAGGGCACGGGGGCTTTGATGAGCAGTACTTC.